Listed here is a single T cell receptor (beta chain). Its target is unknown. These data come from a study of cytomegalovirus exposure and HLA in healthy donors. PCR amplification relied on 60 Vbeta primers (plus 13 Jbeta primers). The assay was immunoSEQ multiplex PCR, and TCRdb's table has in-frame clones only and misses some. The repertoire holds about 200,000 clones, 81% seen once, with 1.5% to 2% in the top ten. Overall study results and limits: Later analysis indicated greater clonal expansion among HLA-associated TCR beta chains than among equally common other chains. Cytomegalovirus status was reportedly diagnosed by the classifier with high specificity and sensitivity.

This CDR3 is 18 amino acids long. V lost 5 bases, J lost 1 base, and 21 bases lay in between. Germline V CDR1 and CDR2: SEHNR, FQNEAQ (reference sequence). Sequenced material: PBMCs. This receptor was obtained from a young man in good health and CMV-seronegative. This chain joins TRBV7-9 and TRBJ2-4; tentative D call: TRBD2 (7 bases). The CDR3 sequence: CASSPPGGREGAKNIQYF. The DNA of the CDR3 is TGTGCCAGCAGCCCCCCGGGGGGCCGCGAGGGGGCCAAAAACATTCAGTACTTC.